The next 7 T cell receptor beta chains were all read from a single sample in a study of regulatory T cells in long-lasting Graves disease. Construction of TCR beta libraries relied on iRepertoire HTBI primers and on Arm-PCR targeting CDR3 regions. MiXCR, applied by TCRdb to the multiplex PCR reads, yields one record per CDR3 protein. The sample gives 400,000 to 500,000 distinct CDR3 sequences, less than 20% of which show up once; about 23% is in the top ten. The time point is: newly diagnosed GD, antithyroid drugs for less than 3 months. The TCR library was made from RNA extracted from PBMCs. The same data also went into a second study, on T cells in Graves' hyperthyroidism and ophthalmopathy.

The sample in question was peripheral blood mononuclear cells (PBMCs), obtained at new diagnosis, from a patient treated with antithyroid drugs. Every receptor here comes from a woman younger than 35 with Graves disease.

This clonotype was seen a handful of times. V gene TRBV7-9 combines with J gene TRBJ2-3; tentatively, D is TRBD1 (6 bases). V was cut by 4 bases and J by 3 bases, with 11 bases left in between. The CDR3 runs 14 residues. Germline V gene lookup returns CDR1 SEHNR and CDR2 FQNEAQ (reference sequence). The CDR3 sequence: CASSSRTETDTQYF. CDR3 in DNA: TGTGCCAGCAGCTCGCGGACAGAAACAGATACGCAGTATTTT.

This clonotype was picked up many times. The chain joins TRBV27 to TRBJ2-7; unclear D gene. Trimming cost V 6 bases and J 0 bases, with 9 bases left between them. There are 13 residues in the CDR3. CDR1 and CDR2 from the germline V gene are MNHEY and SMNVEV (reference sequence). The CDR3 loop is CASSLRGSYEQYF. Written as DNA, the CDR3 is TGTGCCAGCAGCTTGCGTGGCTCCTACGAGCAGTACTTC.

This clonotype was seen at least ten times. The J gene is TRBJ1-1, the V gene TRBV7-9, with 8 positions matching TRBD1. Germline CDR1 is SEHNR and CDR2 is FQNEAQ (reference sequence). There are 13 residues in the CDR3. The ends lost 2 bases at V and 4 bases at J; junction bases unmatched: 0. The DNA of the CDR3 is TGTGCCAGCAGCTTAACAGGGGGCACTGAAGCTTTCTTT. Its translation: CASSLTGGTEAFF.

This clonotype has only a few counts. The rearrangement uses TRBV11-3 and TRBJ2-2; no definite D call. V was trimmed by 4 bases and J by 7 bases, leaving 7 bases between them. The CDR3 runs to 12 residues. Germline V gene lookup returns CDR1 SGHNT and CDR2 YENEEA. CDR3: CASSSSRGELFF. As DNA, the CDR3 is TGTGCCAGCAGCTCCAGTCGCGGGGAGCTGTTTTTT.

The table lists this clonotype with many counts. The V gene is TRBV27, the J gene TRBJ2-3; unclear D gene. This CDR3 is built from 15 residues. The ends were cut back, 4 bases at V and 0 bases at J, with 11 bases in the middle. From germline, CDR1 is MNHEY and CDR2 SMNVEV (reference sequence). This CDR3 reads CASSSRTLSTDTQYF. The CDR3 coding sequence is TGTGCCAGCAGTTCCCGTACCCTTAGCACAGATACGCAGTATTTT.

The chain links TRBV16 to TRBJ2-2; weak D call: TRBD2 (5 bases). CDR1 and CDR2 from the germline V gene are KGHSY and FQNENV. V was pared by 2 bases and J by 4 bases, with 14 bases between. The CDR3 totals 16 residues. The CDR3 nucleotides are TGTGCCAGCAGCCAAACGGGGAGCTCTACCACCGGGGAGCTGTTTTTT. It is translated as CASSQTGSSTTGELFF.

The chain carries TRBV2 and TRBJ2-2, with D tentatively TRBD2 (5 bases). The CDR3 is made up of 13 amino acids. Germline CDR1 SNHLY, CDR2 FYNNEI. With 4 bases removed from V and 4 bases from J, the gap between germline ends came to 7 bases. The CDR3 sequence: CASSVTSTGELFF. The DNA of the CDR3 is TGTGCCAGCAGTGTTACTAGCACCGGGGAGCTGTTTTTT.